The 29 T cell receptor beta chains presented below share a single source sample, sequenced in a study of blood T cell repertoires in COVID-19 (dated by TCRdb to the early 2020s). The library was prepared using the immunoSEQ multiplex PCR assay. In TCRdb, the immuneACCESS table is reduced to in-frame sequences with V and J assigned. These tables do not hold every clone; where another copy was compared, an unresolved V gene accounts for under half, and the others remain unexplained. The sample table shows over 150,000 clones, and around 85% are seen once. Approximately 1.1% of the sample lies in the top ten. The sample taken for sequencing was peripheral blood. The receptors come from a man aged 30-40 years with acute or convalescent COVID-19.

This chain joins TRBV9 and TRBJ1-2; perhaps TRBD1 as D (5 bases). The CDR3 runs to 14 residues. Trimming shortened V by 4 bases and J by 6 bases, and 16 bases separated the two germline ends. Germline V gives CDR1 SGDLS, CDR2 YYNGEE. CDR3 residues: CASSPIGRVDGYTF. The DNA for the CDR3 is TGTGCCAGCAGCCCCATCGGCAGGGTCGATGGCTACACCTTC. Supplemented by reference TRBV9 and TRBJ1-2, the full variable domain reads DSGVTQTPKHLITATGQRVTLRCSPRSGDLSVYWYQQSLDQGLQFLIQYYNGEERAKGNILERFSAQQFPDLHSELNLSSLELGDSALYFCASSPIGRVDGYTFGSGTRLTVV.

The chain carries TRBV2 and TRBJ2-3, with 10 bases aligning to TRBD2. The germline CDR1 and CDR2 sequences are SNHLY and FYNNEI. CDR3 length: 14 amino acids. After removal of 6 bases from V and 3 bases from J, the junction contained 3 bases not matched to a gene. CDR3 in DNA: TGTGCCAGCAGACAGACTAGCGGGACAGATACGCAGTATTTT. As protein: CASRQTSGTDTQYF.

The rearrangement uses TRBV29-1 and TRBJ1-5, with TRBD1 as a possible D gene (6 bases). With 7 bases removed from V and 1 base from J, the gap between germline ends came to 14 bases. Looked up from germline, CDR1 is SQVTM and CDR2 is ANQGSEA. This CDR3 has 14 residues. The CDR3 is CSAGTGSSNQPQHF. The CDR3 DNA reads TGCAGCGCCGGAACAGGGTCCAGCAATCAGCCCCAGCATTTT.

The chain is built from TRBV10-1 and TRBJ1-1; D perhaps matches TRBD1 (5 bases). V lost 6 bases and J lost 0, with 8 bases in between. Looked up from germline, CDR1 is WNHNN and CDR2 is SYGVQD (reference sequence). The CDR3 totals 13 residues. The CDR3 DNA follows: TGCGCCAGCAGGGACAATCTGAACACTGAAGCTTTCTTT. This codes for CASRDNLNTEAFF.

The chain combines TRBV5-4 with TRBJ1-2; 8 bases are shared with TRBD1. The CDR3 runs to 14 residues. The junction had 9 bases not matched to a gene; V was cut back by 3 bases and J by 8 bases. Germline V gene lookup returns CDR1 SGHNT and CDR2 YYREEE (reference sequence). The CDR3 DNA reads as TGTGCCAGCAGCTCTACTACAGGGGGAGGGGGCTACACCTTC. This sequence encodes CASSSTTGGGGYTF.

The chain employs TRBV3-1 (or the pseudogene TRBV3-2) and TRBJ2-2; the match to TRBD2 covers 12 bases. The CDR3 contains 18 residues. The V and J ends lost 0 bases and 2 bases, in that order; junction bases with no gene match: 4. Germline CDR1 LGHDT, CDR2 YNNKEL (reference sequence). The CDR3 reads CASSQDLAGGINTGELFF. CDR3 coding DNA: TGTGCCAGCAGCCAAGATCTAGCGGGGGGGATTAACACCGGGGAGCTGTTTTTT.

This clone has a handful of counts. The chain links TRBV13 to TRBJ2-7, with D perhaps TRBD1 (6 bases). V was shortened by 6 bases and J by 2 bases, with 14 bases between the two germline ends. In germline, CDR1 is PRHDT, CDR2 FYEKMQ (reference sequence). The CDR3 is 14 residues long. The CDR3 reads CASSYQSGAYEQYF. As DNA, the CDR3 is TGTGCCAGCAGTTACCAGTCAGGGGCCTACGAGCAGTACTTC.

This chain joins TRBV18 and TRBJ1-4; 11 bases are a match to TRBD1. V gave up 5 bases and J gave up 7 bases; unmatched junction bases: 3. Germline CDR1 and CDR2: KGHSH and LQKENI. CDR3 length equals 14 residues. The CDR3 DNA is TGTGCCAGCTCAACCGGGACAGGGGGTGAAAAACTGTTTTTT. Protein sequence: CASSTGTGGEKLFF.

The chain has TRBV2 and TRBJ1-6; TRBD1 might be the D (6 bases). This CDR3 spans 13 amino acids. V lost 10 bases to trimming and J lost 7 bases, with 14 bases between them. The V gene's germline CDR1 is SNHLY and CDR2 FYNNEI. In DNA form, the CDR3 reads TGTGCCACCGTTTGGGGGCCCAATTCACCCCTCCACTTT. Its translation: CATVWGPNSPLHF.

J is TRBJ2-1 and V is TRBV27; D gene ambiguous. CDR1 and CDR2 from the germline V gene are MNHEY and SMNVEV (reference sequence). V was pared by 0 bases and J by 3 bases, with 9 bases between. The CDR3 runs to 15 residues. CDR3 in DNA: TGTGCCAGCAGTTTATCGAGTCTTTACTACAATGAGCAGTTCTTC. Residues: CASSLSSLYYNEQFF.

The CDR3 DNA follows: TGTGCCAGCAGCTTAGATCACCCTTCCTGGCTAGCGGGGGCTGAGCAGTACTTC. Translation gives CASSLDHPSWLAGAEQYF. The chain employs TRBV11-2 and TRBJ2-7; 10 bases map to TRBD2. This CDR3 spans 18 amino acids. V lost 0 bases and J lost 7; bases outside the gene matches: 15. Germline CDR1 and CDR2: SGHAT and FQNNGV.

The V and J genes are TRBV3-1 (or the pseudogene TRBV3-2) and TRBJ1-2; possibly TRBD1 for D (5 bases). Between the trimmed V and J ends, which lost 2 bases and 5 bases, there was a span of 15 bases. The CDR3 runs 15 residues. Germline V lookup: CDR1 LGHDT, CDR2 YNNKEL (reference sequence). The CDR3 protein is CASSQIDPAGYGYTF. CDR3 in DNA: TGTGCCAGCAGCCAAATAGATCCGGCAGGGTATGGCTACACCTTC.

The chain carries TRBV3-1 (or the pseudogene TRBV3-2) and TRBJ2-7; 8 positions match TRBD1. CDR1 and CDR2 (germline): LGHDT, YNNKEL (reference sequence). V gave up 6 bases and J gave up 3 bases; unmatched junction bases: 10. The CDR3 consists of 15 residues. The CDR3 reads CASRGSRTGSYEQYF. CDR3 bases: TGTGCCAGCAGAGGCTCCCGGACAGGGAGCTACGAGCAGTACTTC.

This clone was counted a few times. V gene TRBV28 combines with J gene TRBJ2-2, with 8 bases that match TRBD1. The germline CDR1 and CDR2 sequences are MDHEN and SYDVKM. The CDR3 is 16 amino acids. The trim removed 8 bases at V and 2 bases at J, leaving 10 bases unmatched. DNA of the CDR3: TGTGCCAGCTACATCAGGACAGGGTTAAACACCGGGGAGCTGTTTTTT. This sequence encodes CASYIRTGLNTGELFF.

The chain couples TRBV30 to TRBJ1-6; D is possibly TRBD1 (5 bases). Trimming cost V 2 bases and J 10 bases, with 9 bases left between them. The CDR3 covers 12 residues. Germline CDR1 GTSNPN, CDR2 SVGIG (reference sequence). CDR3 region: CAWSQGRSPLHF. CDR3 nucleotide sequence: TGTGCCTGGAGTCAGGGTCGGTCACCCCTCCACTTT. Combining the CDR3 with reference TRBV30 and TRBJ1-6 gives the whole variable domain SQTIHQWPATLVQPVGSPLSLECTVEGTSNPNLYWYRQAAGRGLQLLFYSVGIGQISSEVPQNLSASRPQDRQFILSSKKLLLSDSGFYLCAWSQGRSPLHFGNGTRLTVT.

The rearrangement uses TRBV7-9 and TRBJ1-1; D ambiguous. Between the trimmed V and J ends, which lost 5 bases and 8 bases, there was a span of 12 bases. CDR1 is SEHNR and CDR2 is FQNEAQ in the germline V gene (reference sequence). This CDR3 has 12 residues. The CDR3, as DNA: TGTGCCAGCAGCCGAAACAGCCCCGAAGCTTTCTTT. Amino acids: CASSRNSPEAFF. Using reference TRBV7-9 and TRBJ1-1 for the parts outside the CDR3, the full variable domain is DTGVSQNPRHKITKRGQNVTFRCDPISEHNRLYWYRQTLGQGPEFLTYFQNEAQLEKSRLLSDRFSAERPKGSFSTLEIQRTEQGDSAMYLCASSRNSPEAFFGQGTRLTVV.

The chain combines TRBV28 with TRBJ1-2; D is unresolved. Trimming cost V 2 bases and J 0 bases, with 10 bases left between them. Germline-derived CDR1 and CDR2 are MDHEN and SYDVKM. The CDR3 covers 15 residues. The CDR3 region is CASSLTPAPNYGYTF. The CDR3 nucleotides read TGTGCCAGCAGTTTAACTCCTGCCCCTAACTATGGCTACACCTTC.

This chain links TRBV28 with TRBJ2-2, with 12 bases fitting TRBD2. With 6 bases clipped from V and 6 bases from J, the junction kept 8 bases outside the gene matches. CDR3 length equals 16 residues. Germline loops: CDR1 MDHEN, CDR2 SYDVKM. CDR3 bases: TGTGCCAGCAGATCCTGGACTAGCGGGGATGCCGGGGAGCTGTTTTTT. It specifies CASRSWTSGDAGELFF.

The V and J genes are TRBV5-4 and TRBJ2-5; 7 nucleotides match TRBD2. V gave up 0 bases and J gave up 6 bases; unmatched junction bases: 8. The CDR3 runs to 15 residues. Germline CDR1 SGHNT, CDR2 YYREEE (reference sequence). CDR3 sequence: CASSLGGSDSKTQYF. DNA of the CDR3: TGTGCCAGCAGCTTGGGCGGGAGTGATAGTAAGACCCAGTACTTC.

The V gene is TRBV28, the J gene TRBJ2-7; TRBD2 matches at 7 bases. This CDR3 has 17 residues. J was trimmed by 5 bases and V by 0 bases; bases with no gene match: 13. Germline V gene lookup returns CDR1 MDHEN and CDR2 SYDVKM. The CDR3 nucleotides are TGTGCCAGCAGTTTATGGGGTGGGACCGGGACTAACGACGAGCAGTACTTC. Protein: CASSLWGGTGTNDEQYF.

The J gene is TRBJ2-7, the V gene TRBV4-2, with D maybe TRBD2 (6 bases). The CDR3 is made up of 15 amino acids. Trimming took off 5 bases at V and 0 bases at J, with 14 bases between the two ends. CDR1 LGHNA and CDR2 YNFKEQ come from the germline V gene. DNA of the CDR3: TGTGCCAGCAGCGCCCGGGCGGGGAGCTCCTACGAGCAGTACTTC. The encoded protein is CASSARAGSSYEQYF.

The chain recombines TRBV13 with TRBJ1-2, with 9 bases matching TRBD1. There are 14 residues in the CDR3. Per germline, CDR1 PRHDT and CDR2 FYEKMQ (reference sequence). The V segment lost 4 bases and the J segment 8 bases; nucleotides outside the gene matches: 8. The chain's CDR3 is CASSSRQGERGYTF. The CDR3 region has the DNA TGTGCCAGCAGCTCCCGACAGGGGGAACGCGGCTACACCTTC. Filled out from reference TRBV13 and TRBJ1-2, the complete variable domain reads AAGVIQSPRHLIKEKRETATLKCYPIPRHDTVYWYQQGPGQDPQFLISFYEKMQSDKGSIPDRFSAQQFSDYHSELNMSSLELGDSALYFCASSSRQGERGYTFGSGTRLTVV.

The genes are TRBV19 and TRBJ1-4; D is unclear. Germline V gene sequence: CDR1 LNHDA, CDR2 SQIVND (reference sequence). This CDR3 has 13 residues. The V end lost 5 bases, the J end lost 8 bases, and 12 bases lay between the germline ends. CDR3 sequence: CASSWRGEEKLFF. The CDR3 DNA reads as TGTGCCAGTAGTTGGCGAGGAGAGGAAAAACTGTTTTTT.

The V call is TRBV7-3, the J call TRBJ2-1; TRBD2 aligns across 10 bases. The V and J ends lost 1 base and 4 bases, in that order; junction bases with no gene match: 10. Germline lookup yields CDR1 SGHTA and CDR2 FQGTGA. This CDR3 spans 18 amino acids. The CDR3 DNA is TGTGCCAGCAGCTTAAAGGTCACTAGCGGGGCCTTTTACAATGAGCAGTTCTTC. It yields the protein CASSLKVTSGAFYNEQFF.

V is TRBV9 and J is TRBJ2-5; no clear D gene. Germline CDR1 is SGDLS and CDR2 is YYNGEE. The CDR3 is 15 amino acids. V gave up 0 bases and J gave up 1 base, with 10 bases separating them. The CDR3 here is CASSVGLSGQETQYF. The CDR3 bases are TGTGCCAGCAGCGTAGGGTTGTCAGGCCAAGAGACCCAGTACTTC.

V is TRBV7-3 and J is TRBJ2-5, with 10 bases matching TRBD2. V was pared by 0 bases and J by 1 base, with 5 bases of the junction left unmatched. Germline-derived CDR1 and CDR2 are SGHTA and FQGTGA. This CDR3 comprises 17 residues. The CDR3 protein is CASSLTGLAGAQETQYF. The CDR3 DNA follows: TGTGCCAGCAGCTTAACGGGTCTAGCGGGGGCCCAAGAGACCCAGTACTTC.

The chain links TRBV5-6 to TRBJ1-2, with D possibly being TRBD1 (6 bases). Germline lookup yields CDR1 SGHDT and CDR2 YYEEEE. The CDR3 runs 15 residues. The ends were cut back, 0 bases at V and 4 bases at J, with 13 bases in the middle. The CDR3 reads CASSLASRGSYGYTF. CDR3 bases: TGTGCCAGCAGCTTGGCCAGCAGGGGCTCCTATGGCTACACCTTC. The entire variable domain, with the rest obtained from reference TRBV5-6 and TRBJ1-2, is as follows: DAGVTQSPTHLIKTRGQQVTLRCSPKSGHDTVSWYQQALGQGPQFIFQYYEEEERQRGNFPDRFSGHQFPNYSSELNVNALLLGDSALYLCASSLASRGSYGYTFGSGTRLTVV.

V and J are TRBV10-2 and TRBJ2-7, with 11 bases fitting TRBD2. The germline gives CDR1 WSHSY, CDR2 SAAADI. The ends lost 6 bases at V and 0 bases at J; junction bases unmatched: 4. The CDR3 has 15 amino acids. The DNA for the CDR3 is TGCGCCAGCAGAAGACTAGCGGGGAGCTCCTACGAGCAGTACTTC. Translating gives CASRRLAGSSYEQYF.

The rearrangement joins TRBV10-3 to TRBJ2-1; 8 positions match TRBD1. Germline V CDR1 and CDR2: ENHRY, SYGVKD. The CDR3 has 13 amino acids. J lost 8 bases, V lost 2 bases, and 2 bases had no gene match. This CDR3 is CAISEDRGYEQFF. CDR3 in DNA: TGTGCCATCAGTGAGGACAGGGGCTATGAGCAGTTCTTC.